This T cell receptor (beta chain) was obtained from a study of cytomegalovirus exposure and HLA in healthy donors. Study background: Most genotyped donors, around four fifths of roughly 400, had Caucasian-associated genetic ancestry.

CDR3 length: 14 amino acids. The germline V gene has CDR1 SGHVS and CDR2 FNYEAQ. The junction had 4 bases not matched to a gene; V was cut back by 5 bases and J by 0 bases. A multiplex PCR was run with 60 Vbeta primers and 13 Jbeta primers. Study processing details: Later reanalysis found approximately 76 million unique TCR beta chains, about 10 million of them shared. Profiled with immunoSEQ multiplex PCR; TCRdb holds only in-frame clones, not every one. V and J calls and clone size are as listed in that table; D and trimming were resolved from the DNA. The sample has roughly 190,000 clones, approximately 85% seen once. Study-wide findings and caveats: In a later analysis, DRB1 alleles had the most associated TCRs; HLA-C alleles the fewest. Later analysis revealed greater clonal expansion in HLA-associated TCR beta chains than in equally common others.

On this clone itself: Antigen: not known.

This receptor was taken from a girl aged 5-17 years in good health and CMV-seropositive. Sequenced material: PBMCs. The chain is built from TRBV7-6 and TRBJ2-7; 7 positions agree with TRBD1. The CDR3 sequence is CASSRDSPSYEQYF. In DNA form, the CDR3 reads TGTGCCAGCAGCCGGGACAGTCCCTCCTACGAGCAGTACTTC.